This entry lists 32 T cell receptor beta chains sequenced from one sample in a study of regulatory T cells in long-lasting Graves disease. Time point described: persistent/refractory GD, antithyroid drugs over 5 years with positive TRAb. The authors made the TCR library using RNA they extracted from PBMCs. Through Arm-PCR of CDR3 regions and iRepertoire HTBI primers, TCR beta libraries were built. TCRdb re-called the multiplex PCR reads with MiXCR, one entry per CDR3 protein. The data contain under 500,000 distinct CDR3 sequences, less than 25% of them singletons. The material was peripheral blood mononuclear cells (PBMCs), obtained when the disease was refractory, from a patient treated with antithyroid drugs. The origin of the receptors is a female donor with Graves disease.

This clonotype has at least ten counts. The gene calls are TRBV6-1 and TRBJ2-7, with TRBD2 matching 10 bases. The CDR3 length is 13 residues. In germline, CDR1 is MNHNS, CDR2 SASEGT. Unmatched junction bases numbered 3, after V lost 6 bases and J lost 4 bases. In nucleotides, the CDR3 is TGTGCCAGCAGGACAGCGGGAGGGTACGAGCAGTACTTC. Amino acids: CASRTAGGYEQYF.

The chain has TRBV6-5 and TRBJ1-1; TRBD1 agrees at 10 bases. Unmatched junction bases numbered 7, after V lost 4 bases and J lost 5 bases. CDR1 and CDR2 from the germline V gene are MNHEY and SVGAGI. CDR3 length equals 15 residues. The CDR3 reads CASSSRQGARTEAFF. The CDR3 DNA reads as TGTGCCAGCAGTTCAAGACAGGGGGCACGTACTGAAGCTTTCTTT.

The J gene is TRBJ2-7, the V gene TRBV24-1; no firm D call. The germline V and J ends were trimmed by 0 bases and 5 bases, with 10 bases remaining between them. The germline CDR1 and CDR2 sequences are KGHDR and SFDVKD. This CDR3 region has 14 residues. The CDR3 region has the DNA TGTGCCACCAGTGATTTGCAAATCGGACACGAGCAGTACTTC. Amino acids: CATSDLQIGHEQYF.

This clonotype was observed a handful of times. The CDR3 DNA sequence: TGTGCCAGCAGCAGCCGTACAGGGGACTATGGCTACACCTTC. Protein sequence: CASSSRTGDYGYTF. The chain is built from TRBV9 and TRBJ1-2; 7 bases map to TRBD1. J gave up 3 bases and V 4 bases, and 6 bases lay outside the gene matches. Germline V gene data show CDR1 as SGDLS and CDR2 as YYNGEE. This CDR3 spans 14 amino acids.

This clonotype was recorded at least ten times. The gene calls are TRBV3-1 and TRBJ2-3, with TRBD2 matching 11 bases. This CDR3 has 15 residues. CDR1 and CDR2 from the germline V gene are LGHDT and YNNKEL (reference sequence). V shed 5 bases and J 0 bases; nucleotides not matched to a gene: 1. The CDR3 nucleotides are TGTGCCAGCAGCTGGACTAGCGGGAGCACAGATACGCAGTATTTT. Encoded protein: CASSWTSGSTDTQYF.

This clonotype was detected many times. The J gene is TRBJ2-7, the V gene TRBV20-1, with D perhaps TRBD1 (6 bases). The CDR3 has 12 amino acids. Trimming removed 3 bases at V and 6 bases at J, with 12 bases between. Per germline, CDR1 DFQATT and CDR2 SNEGSKA (reference sequence). DNA for the CDR3: TGCAGTGCTAGGGACAGAGGTCTCGAGCAGTACTTC. Translation gives CSARDRGLEQYF.

This clonotype occurred a few times. The CDR3 loop is CASRRLAASTDTQYF. The CDR3 nucleotides read TGTGCCAGCAGAAGACTAGCGGCTAGCACAGATACGCAGTATTTT. The chain employs TRBV2 and TRBJ2-3; 9 positions agree with TRBD2. This CDR3 region has 15 residues. Trimming cost V 6 bases and J 0 bases; bases outside gene matches: 4. CDR1 is SNHLY and CDR2 is FYNNEI in the germline V gene.

This clonotype has ten or more counts. The gene calls are TRBV6-2 or TRBV6-3 and TRBJ2-5; the D gene is possibly TRBD1 (5 bases). Trimming stripped 5 bases from V and 4 bases from J, with 14 bases between. Germline CDR1 reads MNHEY; CDR2 reads SVGEGT. This CDR3 is 14 amino acids long. This CDR3 is CASSESRVGETQYF. The CDR3, as DNA: TGTGCCAGCAGTGAAAGCAGGGTCGGAGAGACCCAGTACTTC.

The chain links TRBV25-1 to TRBJ2-2, with D possibly matching TRBD1 (5 bases). V was pared by 3 bases and J by 5 bases, with 13 bases between. The CDR3 totals 15 residues. Germline V gene sequence: CDR1 MGHDK, CDR2 SYGVNS. DNA for the CDR3: TGTGCCAGCAGTGATCAAACGAAGGGGACCGGGGAGCTGTTTTTT. This codes for CASSDQTKGTGELFF. Drawing the rest from reference TRBV25-1 and TRBJ2-2, the complete variable domain is EADIYQTPRYLVIGTGKKITLECSQTMGHDKMYWYQQDPGMELHLIHYSYGVNSTEKGDLSSESTVSRIRTEHFPLTLESARPSHTSQYLCASSDQTKGTGELFFGEGSRLTVL.

This clonotype was counted between two and nine times. This CDR3 is CASSLPDRAGGGNTEAFF. The CDR3 region has the DNA TGCGCCAGCAGCCTCCCGGACAGGGCGGGTGGAGGGAACACTGAAGCTTTCTTT. The chain has TRBV4-1 and TRBJ1-1, with TRBD1 identical over 8 bases. The ends lost 4 bases at V and 1 base at J; junction bases unmatched: 14. The germline V gene has CDR1 MGHRA and CDR2 YSYEKL. The CDR3 sequence is 18 residues long.

This clonotype was found a few times. This chain uses TRBV20-1 with TRBJ2-5, with 11 bases that match TRBD1. Trimming took 5 bases from V and 1 from J; bases not matched to a gene: 3. This CDR3 has 14 residues. CDR1 and CDR2 (germline): DFQATT, SNEGSKA (reference sequence). CDR3 residues: CSAGDRGVQETQYF. In nucleotides, the CDR3 is TGCAGTGCTGGGGACAGGGGGGTCCAAGAGACCCAGTACTTC.

This clonotype was seen ten or more times. This chain links TRBV28 with TRBJ2-7; 8 bases map to TRBD2. CDR3 length: 14 amino acids. In germline, CDR1 is MDHEN, CDR2 SYDVKM. Trimming took 7 bases from V and 3 from J; bases not matched to a gene: 8. The CDR3 nucleotides read TGTGCCAGCACCCGGAGCGGGAGTTACTACGAGCAGTACTTC. Encoded protein: CASTRSGSYYEQYF. Combining the CDR3 with reference TRBV28 and TRBJ2-7 gives the whole variable domain DVKVTQSSRYLVKRTGEKVFLECVQDMDHENMFWYRQDPGLGLRLIYFSYDVKMKEKGDIPEGYSVSREKKERFSLILESASTNQTSMYLCASTRSGSYYEQYFGPGTRLTVT.

This clonotype was detected a few times. CDR3 in amino acids: CASSLGIWGFRAFF. In nucleotides, the CDR3 is TGTGCCAGCAGCTTAGGAATCTGGGGTTTTAGGGCTTTCTTT. The gene calls are TRBV7-2 and TRBJ1-1, with no clear D. Per germline, CDR1 SGHTA and CDR2 FQGNSA. With 1 base removed from V and 11 bases from J, the gap between germline ends came to 17 bases. CDR3 length: 14 amino acids.

This clonotype occurred many times. V usage is TRBV27 and J usage is TRBJ2-7; 12 positions agree with TRBD1. CDR3 length: 15 residues. Germline assignment: CDR1 MNHEY and CDR2 SMNVEV (reference sequence). The J segment lost 2 bases and the V segment lost 6 bases, leaving 5 bases of the junction unmatched. The CDR3 reads CASSIGTGGAYEQYF. In DNA, the CDR3 is TGTGCCAGCAGCATCGGGACAGGGGGCGCCTACGAGCAGTACTTC.

In its sample, this clonotype was seen a few times. The rearrangement links TRBV29-1 to TRBJ1-1, with unresolved D. V shed 1 base and J shed 4 bases, with 7 bases lying between them. The CDR3 extends over 12 amino acids. Per the germline V gene, CDR1 is SQVTM and CDR2 is ANQGSEA. This CDR3 is CSVEVSGTEAFF. DNA of the CDR3: TGCAGCGTTGAAGTGTCCGGCACTGAAGCTTTCTTT. Based on the CDR3 plus reference TRBV29-1 and TRBJ1-1, the full variable domain is SAVISQKPSRDICQRGTSLTIQCQVDSQVTMMFWYRQQPGQSLTLIATANQGSEATYESGFVIDKFPISRPNLTFSTLTVSNMSPEDSSIYLCSVEVSGTEAFFGQGTRLTVV.

The chain uses TRBV6-1 and TRBJ1-5, with 7 bases aligning to TRBD1. Trimming took 8 bases from V and 4 from J; bases not matched to a gene: 14. From germline, CDR1 is MNHNS and CDR2 SASEGT. The CDR3 contains 16 residues. CDR3 nucleotide sequence: TGTGCCAGCGAGGAGGGAGGGGGCTATAGAAATCAGCCCCAGCATTTT. It yields the protein CASEEGGGYRNQPQHF.

The J gene is TRBJ2-7, the V gene TRBV14; maybe TRBD2 (6 bases). Per germline, CDR1 SGHDN and CDR2 FVKESK. V lost 0 bases and J 6 bases, leaving 12 bases between the germline ends. The CDR3 length is 14 residues. CDR3 loop: CASSQDIASVEQYF. CDR3 DNA: TGTGCCAGCAGCCAAGATATTGCTAGCGTCGAGCAGTACTTC.

The table lists this clonotype with a few counts. This chain connects TRBV20-1 to TRBJ2-7; no definite D call. Germline loops: CDR1 DFQATT, CDR2 SNEGSKA (reference sequence). This CDR3 has 11 residues. V lost 2 bases, J lost 3 bases, and 5 bases lay in between. The CDR3 is CSARQNYEQYF. CDR3 nucleotide sequence: TGCAGTGCTAGACAGAACTACGAGCAGTACTTC.

This clonotype was recorded many times. The V gene is TRBV20-1, the J gene TRBJ2-5; 8 bases are shared with TRBD2. The V and J ends lost 3 bases and 5 bases, in that order; junction bases with no gene match: 8. Germline CDR1 reads DFQATT; CDR2 reads SNEGSKA (reference sequence). The CDR3 extends over 14 amino acids. In nucleotides, the CDR3 is TGCAGTGCTAGCGTGGCGGGAGGAGGGGAGACCCAGTACTTC. Residues: CSASVAGGGETQYF.

CDR3 nucleotides: TGTGCCAGCACCCCGAGGGCTGCAACTAATGAAAAACTGTTTTTT. It encodes CASTPRAATNEKLFF. This rearrangement joins TRBV27 to TRBJ1-4, with D unresolved. V lost 7 bases and J 0 bases, leaving 12 bases between the germline ends. This CDR3 comprises 15 residues. Germline CDR1 and CDR2: MNHEY and SMNVEV (reference sequence).

This clonotype has a count of ten or more. The V and J genes are TRBV3-1 and TRBJ2-7, with D maybe TRBD2 (5 bases). The germline V gene encodes CDR1 LGHDT and CDR2 YNNKEL (reference sequence). Trimming shortened V by 2 bases and J by 0 bases, and 23 bases separated the two germline ends. The CDR3 loop spans 19 amino acids. CDR3 residues: CASSQSLRRGQHRSYEQYF. In DNA form, the CDR3 reads TGTGCCAGCAGCCAAAGCTTGAGGAGAGGGCAGCACCGCTCCTACGAGCAGTACTTC.

Many counts were recorded for this clonotype. This chain joins TRBV20-1 and TRBJ2-7, with TRBD1 as a possible D gene (6 bases). CDR3 length: 15 amino acids. The V end lost 0 bases, the J end lost 3 bases, and 15 bases lay between the germline ends. Germline CDR1 is DFQATT and CDR2 is SNEGSKA (reference sequence). The CDR3 protein is CSARERATGFYEQYF. For the CDR3, the DNA is TGCAGTGCTAGAGAGCGGGCTACAGGGTTCTACGAGCAGTACTTC.

This clonotype was recorded at least ten times. The chain has TRBV11-2 and TRBJ2-7, with D tentatively TRBD1 or TRBD2 (5 bases each). V lost 5 bases and J 4 bases, leaving 12 bases between the germline ends. There are 13 residues in the CDR3. Per germline, CDR1 SGHAT and CDR2 FQNNGV. The CDR3: CASSRDLGYEQYF. Here the CDR3 DNA reads TGTGCCAGCAGCAGGGACCTCGGGTACGAGCAGTACTTC. Supplemented by reference TRBV11-2 and TRBJ2-7, the full variable domain reads EAGVAQSPRYKIIEKRQSVAFWCNPISGHATLYWYQQILGQGPKLLIQFQNNGVVDDSQLPKDRFSAERLKGVDSTLKIQPAKLEDSAVYLCASSRDLGYEQYFGPGTRLTVT.

This clonotype has at least ten counts. This chain connects TRBV29-1 to TRBJ1-1, with 8 bases fitting TRBD1. Germline CDR1 and CDR2: SQVTM and ANQGSEA. J gave up 3 bases and V 4 bases, and 7 bases lay outside the gene matches. This CDR3 has 14 amino acids. As DNA, the CDR3 is TGCAGCGTTGCAGGGGGCCTGACGTACACTGAAGCTTTCTTT. It specifies CSVAGGLTYTEAFF.

This clonotype has ten or more counts. The gene calls are TRBV12-3 or TRBV12-4 and TRBJ2-7, with TRBD1 matching 9 bases. The CDR3 is 16 residues long. The V segment lost 3 bases and the J segment 2 bases; nucleotides outside the gene matches: 8. CDR3 DNA: TGTGCCAGCAGTTTTTTAGGGGGACAGGGAACCTACGAGCAGTACTTC. It encodes CASSFLGGQGTYEQYF.

The chain is built from TRBV30 and TRBJ2-1; D assignment may be TRBD1 or TRBD2 (5 bases each). V shed 1 base and J shed 3 bases, with 10 bases lying between them. CDR1 is GTSNPN and CDR2 is SVGIG in the germline V gene (reference sequence). The CDR3 has 14 residues. The CDR3 spells CAWSGDHNYNEQFF. The CDR3, as DNA: TGTGCCTGGAGTGGGGACCACAACTACAATGAGCAGTTCTTC.

The chain links TRBV6-2 or TRBV6-3 to TRBJ1-1; D gene uncertain. Germline CDR1 reads MNHEY; CDR2 reads SVGEGT. The CDR3 runs to 14 residues. Trimming stripped 7 bases from V and 5 bases from J, with 17 bases between. The CDR3 nucleotides are TGTGCCAGCATTCGTGACCGGGTCGGGACTGAAGCTTTCTTT. Residues: CASIRDRVGTEAFF.

This clonotype has ten or more counts. The chain uses TRBV29-1 and TRBJ2-5; 11 bases map to TRBD2. The CDR3 is 13 amino acids. The V segment lost 3 bases and the J segment 7 bases; nucleotides outside the gene matches: 4. Per germline, CDR1 SQVTM and CDR2 ANQGSEA. The CDR3 DNA sequence: TGCAGCGTTGAGTCCCTAGCGGGAGGGACCCAGTACTTC. This translates into CSVESLAGGTQYF.

This clonotype was recorded a few times. This chain links TRBV7-9 with TRBJ2-7; 12 nucleotides line up with TRBD2. The ends lost 5 bases at V and 4 bases at J; junction bases unmatched: 12. CDR1 and CDR2 (germline): SEHNR, FQNEAQ (reference sequence). This CDR3 region has 17 residues. CDR3 coding DNA: TGTGCCAGCAGCCCGGGACTAGCGGGTCCCAGGGTGTACGAGCAGTACTTC. Translating gives CASSPGLAGPRVYEQYF.

This clonotype was seen many times. This sequence joins TRBV5-1 and TRBJ2-7; TRBD1 is a possible D gene (6 bases). The germline CDR1 and CDR2 sequences are SGHRS and YFSETQ. V lost 0 bases, J lost 2 bases, and 9 bases lay in between. The CDR3 spans 14 residues. The CDR3 protein is CASSLVQGAYEQYF. The CDR3 DNA reads TGCGCCAGCAGCTTGGTACAGGGAGCCTACGAGCAGTACTTC.

The CDR3 here is CASSYSGGAGETQYF. The CDR3 DNA sequence: TGTGCCAGCAGTTACTCGGGAGGCGCGGGTGAGACCCAGTACTTC. The rearrangement uses TRBV6-2 or TRBV6-3 and TRBJ2-5; perhaps TRBD2 as D (6 bases). The CDR3 loop spans 15 amino acids. Trimming stripped 0 bases from V and 5 bases from J, with 13 bases between. CDR1 MNHEY and CDR2 SVGEGT come from the germline V gene.

This clonotype was found many times. This sequence joins TRBV27 and TRBJ2-2; TRBD2 agrees at 14 bases. Looked up from germline, CDR1 is MNHEY and CDR2 is SMNVEV (reference sequence). V lost 2 bases and J lost 4; bases outside the gene matches: 9. The CDR3 spans 19 residues. The CDR3 loop reads CASSLGPLGLAGATGELFF. Written as DNA, the CDR3 is TGTGCCAGCAGTTTAGGTCCCCTGGGACTAGCGGGAGCCACCGGGGAGCTGTTTTTT.